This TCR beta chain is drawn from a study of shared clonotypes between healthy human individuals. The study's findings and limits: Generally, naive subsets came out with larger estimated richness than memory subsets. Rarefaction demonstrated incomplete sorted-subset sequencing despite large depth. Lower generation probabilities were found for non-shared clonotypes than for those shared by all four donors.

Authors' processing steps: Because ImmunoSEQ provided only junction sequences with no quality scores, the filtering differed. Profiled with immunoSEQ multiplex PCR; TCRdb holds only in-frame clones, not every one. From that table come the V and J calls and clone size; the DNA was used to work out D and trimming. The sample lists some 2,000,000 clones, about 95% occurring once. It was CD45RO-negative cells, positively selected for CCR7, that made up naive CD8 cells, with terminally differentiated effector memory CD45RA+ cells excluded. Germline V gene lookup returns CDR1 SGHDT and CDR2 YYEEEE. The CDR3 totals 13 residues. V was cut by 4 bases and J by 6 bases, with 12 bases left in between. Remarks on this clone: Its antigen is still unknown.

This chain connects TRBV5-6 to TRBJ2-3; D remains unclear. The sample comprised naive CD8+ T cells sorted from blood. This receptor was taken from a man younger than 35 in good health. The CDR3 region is CASSPKDSDTQYF. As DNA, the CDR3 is TGTGCCAGCAGCCCCAAGGATTCGGATACGCAGTATTTT.